The 24 T cell receptor beta chains below come from one sample, sequenced in a study of T cell repertoires in cytomegalovirus infection. TCRdb itself ran the reads through MiXCR, one entry per CDR3 protein. The sample shows around 770,000 distinct CDR3 sequences, 25% to 35% of them seen only once. For these TCRs, the target antigens are not known. The sequences come from cultured CD8+ T cells from PBMCs, collected from culture after CMV antigen stimulation. The receptors were sampled from a human donor in good health (CMV status not recorded). Some clones in this sample may be carry-over from other donors' samples.

The CDR3 nucleotides read TGTGCCAGCAGACAGGGCAGGGCAATCCTACCGGGGTACGAGCAGTACTTC. It translates to CASRQGRAILPGYEQYF. This chain links TRBV27 with TRBJ2-7; D is perhaps TRBD1 (6 bases). V lost 6 bases, J lost 4 bases, and 25 bases lay in between. Germline loops: CDR1 MNHEY, CDR2 SMNVEV (reference sequence). CDR3 length equals 17 residues.

This clonotype was observed a few times. The chain has TRBV15 and TRBJ1-2; no reliable D call. The CDR3 length is 16 residues. Germline V lookup: CDR1 LNHNV, CDR2 YYDKDF (reference sequence). V lost 0 bases, J lost 8 bases, and 19 bases lay in between. The CDR3 region is CATSRDVGGDYQGYTF. In DNA form, the CDR3 reads TGTGCCACCAGCAGAGACGTAGGCGGCGATTATCAGGGCTACACCTTC.

This clonotype was observed many times. The V gene is TRBV28, the J gene TRBJ1-5, with D possibly TRBD1 on 5 matching bases. V lost 2 bases and J 5 bases, leaving 16 bases between the germline ends. The CDR3 contains 16 residues. CDR1 MDHEN and CDR2 SYDVKM come from the germline V gene. The CDR3 sequence is CASSLRGVIRHQPQHF. The CDR3 DNA is TGTGCCAGCAGTTTAAGGGGCGTGATCCGACATCAGCCCCAGCATTTT.

The chain is built from TRBV11-2 and TRBJ2-5, with D possibly matching TRBD1 (6 bases). V lost 5 bases, J lost 2 bases, and 21 bases lay in between. Germline V gene lookup returns CDR1 SGHAT and CDR2 FQNNGV. The CDR3 is 17 amino acids. CDR3 DNA: TGTGCCAGCAGCCCACCGGCGGACAGAATGTTTCAAGAGACCCAGTACTTC. It is translated as CASSPPADRMFQETQYF.

This clonotype turned up a few times. The chain is built from TRBV24-1 and TRBJ2-6; possibly TRBD2 for D (5 bases). V lost 5 bases and J lost 1, with 20 bases in between. Germline-derived CDR1 and CDR2 are KGHDR and SFDVKD. CDR3 length: 19 amino acids. The CDR3 region is CATSATGGQTRSGANVLTF. The CDR3 nucleotides are TGTGCCACCAGTGCGACTGGCGGGCAAACGAGGTCTGGGGCCAACGTCCTGACTTTC.

With regard to this clonotype: This may stem from a read error, because a much larger clone lies one nucleotide away. The chain employs TRBV28 and TRBJ2-3, with D possibly TRBD2 on 6 matching bases. The V and J ends lost 4 bases and 5 bases respectively, with 7 bases between them. This CDR3 has 12 residues. Germline CDR1 MDHEN, CDR2 SYDVKM. The CDR3: CASSWGEDTQYF. CDR3 DNA: TGTGCCAGCAGTTGGGGGGAAGATACGCAGTATTTT.

This chain links TRBV7-9 with TRBJ1-1; D is unclear. The V end lost 2 bases, the J end lost 1 base, and 8 bases lay between the germline ends. The CDR3 length is 14 residues. Germline CDR1 is SEHNR and CDR2 is FQNEAQ (reference sequence). The CDR3 nucleotides are TGTGCCAGCAGCTTATACGGGGAGAACACTGAAGCTTTCTTT. Translation gives CASSLYGENTEAFF.

This chain's CDR3 is CASSVGWGSYEQYF. CDR3 in DNA: TGTGCCAGCAGCGTAGGGTGGGGGTCGTACGAGCAGTACTTC. The genes are TRBV3-1 and TRBJ2-7, with D perhaps assigned TRBD1 or TRBD2 (5 bases each). Trimming shortened V by 5 bases and J by 4 bases, and 15 bases separated the two germline ends. Germline V gene data show CDR1 as LGHDT and CDR2 as YNNKEL (reference sequence). This CDR3 spans 14 amino acids.

The CDR3 nucleotides are TGTGCCAGTACCACACGAGCAGATACTACCTACGAGCAGTACTTC. It translates to CASTTRADTTYEQYF. This chain links TRBV19 with TRBJ2-7; no reliable D call. The germline V gene has CDR1 LNHDA and CDR2 SQIVND (reference sequence). Trimming removed 7 bases at V and 2 bases at J, with 18 bases between. The CDR3 consists of 15 residues.

The chain has TRBV7-4 and TRBJ1-1; D not certain. V was trimmed by 2 bases and J by 5 bases, leaving 6 bases between them. Germline V gives CDR1 SGHVT, CDR2 SQSDAQ. This CDR3 region has 12 residues. The CDR3 sequence: CASSLLSTEAFF. Written as DNA, the CDR3 is TGTGCCAGCAGCTTATTGTCTACTGAAGCTTTCTTT. Full variable domain (outside the CDR3, taken from reference TRBV7-4 and TRBJ1-1): GAGVSQSPRYKVAKRGRDVALRCDSISGHVTLYWYRQTLGQGSEVLTYSQSDAQRDKSGRPSGRFSAERPERSVSTLKIQRTEQGDSAVYLCASSLLSTEAFFGQGTRLTVV.

The chain couples TRBV20-1 to TRBJ1-1, with D tentatively TRBD1 (6 bases). Germline V lookup: CDR1 DFQATT, CDR2 SNEGSKA (reference sequence). The CDR3 covers 15 residues. The ends were cut back, 0 bases at V and 3 bases at J, with 14 bases in the middle. As DNA, the CDR3 is TGCAGTGCTAGAGAAAAGGACAGACGAGACACTGAAGCTTTCTTT. Amino acids: CSAREKDRRDTEAFF.

This chain uses TRBV7-9 with TRBJ2-7; 14 positions agree with TRBD2. Germline CDR1 is SEHNR and CDR2 is FQNEAQ (reference sequence). The CDR3 is 14 residues long. The V and J ends lost 7 bases and 3 bases, in that order; junction bases with no gene match: 2. CDR3 in DNA: TGTGCCAGCACCGGACTAGCGGGAGGCTACGAGCAGTACTTC. It yields the protein CASTGLAGGYEQYF. Looking up the rest from reference TRBV7-9 and TRBJ2-7 gives the full variable domain: DTGVSQNPRHKITKRGQNVTFRCDPISEHNRLYWYRQTLGQGPEFLTYFQNEAQLEKSRLLSDRFSAERPKGSFSTLEIQRTEQGDSAMYLCASTGLAGGYEQYFGPGTRLTVT.

The chain couples TRBV6-4 to TRBJ1-2; D call uncertain. V was pared by 0 bases and J by 7 bases, with 15 bases between. The CDR3 has 15 residues. Germline V gene data show CDR1 as MRHNA and CDR2 as SNTAGT. CDR3 in amino acids: CASSDSPQALRGYTF. As DNA, the CDR3 is TGTGCCAGCAGTGACTCCCCCCAGGCTCTCCGTGGCTACACCTTC.

V and J are TRBV24-1 and TRBJ1-2; TRBD1 agrees at 7 bases. The junction had 8 bases not matched to a gene; V was cut back by 4 bases and J by 7 bases. This CDR3 is built from 14 residues. In germline, CDR1 is KGHDR, CDR2 SFDVKD. CDR3 in amino acids: CATSDGKGAAGYTF. Written as DNA, the CDR3 is TGTGCCACCAGTGACGGCAAGGGGGCCGCTGGCTACACCTTC.

This clonotype occurred a few times. The CDR3 DNA follows: TGTGCCAGCAGCTTAGCGGGGGGTCTGCATGGGACCCAGTACTTC. It yields the protein CASSLAGGLHGTQYF. The chain joins TRBV7-9 to TRBJ2-5; D is possibly TRBD2 (6 bases). CDR3 length: 15 residues. The germline V and J ends were trimmed by 0 bases and 7 bases, with 15 bases remaining between them. Germline assignment: CDR1 SEHNR and CDR2 FQNEAQ (reference sequence).

J is TRBJ2-1 and V is TRBV15; D ambiguous. The CDR3 length is 12 residues. Germline loops: CDR1 LNHNV, CDR2 YYDKDF (reference sequence). Trimming stripped 5 bases from V and 6 bases from J, with 8 bases between. CDR3 DNA sequence: TGTGCCACCAGCTCCGGGTCCAATGAGCAGTTCTTC. Translated, it gives CATSSGSNEQFF. The full variable domain, completed using reference TRBV15 and TRBJ2-1, is DAMVIQNPRYQVTQFGKPVTLSCSQTLNHNVMYWYQQKSSQAPKLLFHYYDKDFNNEADTPDNFQSRRPNTSFCFLDIRSPGLGDTAMYLCATSSGSNEQFFGPGTRLTVL.

This clonotype was seen a few times. The CDR3 sequence: CASSQSGTEAFF. Written as DNA, the CDR3 is TGTGCCAGCAGTCAGTCAGGCACTGAAGCTTTCTTT. The rearrangement links TRBV6-6 to TRBJ1-1; D ambiguous. Germline lookup yields CDR1 MNHNY and CDR2 SVGAGI (reference sequence). Deletions cut 5 bases from V and 4 bases from J, with 8 bases between. CDR3 length: 12 residues.

V usage is TRBV6-1 and J usage is TRBJ1-5; no firm D call. Germline CDR1 and CDR2: MNHNS and SASEGT. Trimming pared 7 bases from V and 5 bases from J, leaving 15 bases between. The CDR3 loop spans 14 amino acids. CDR3 loop: CASKQQWSDQPQHF. CDR3 nucleotides: TGTGCCAGCAAGCAGCAGTGGAGTGATCAGCCCCAGCATTTT.

This chain uses TRBV24-1 with TRBJ2-7, with 10 bases that match TRBD1. Looked up from germline, CDR1 is KGHDR and CDR2 is SFDVKD. With V trimmed by 3 bases and J by 6 bases, 10 bases remained unmatched. The CDR3 has 16 residues. CDR3 loop: CATSDAPGQGNFEQYV. DNA of the CDR3: TGTGCCACCAGTGATGCTCCGGGACAGGGGAATTTCGAGCAGTACGTC.

The V call is TRBV19, the J call TRBJ1-2; the D gene is possibly TRBD1 (5 bases). The CDR3 totals 13 residues. Germline lookup yields CDR1 LNHDA and CDR2 SQIVND (reference sequence). Deletions cut 7 bases from V and 8 bases from J, with 17 bases between. The CDR3 nucleotides read TGTGCCAGTACCGTCGGGGCTCTTCGCGGCTACACCTTC. It yields the protein CASTVGALRGYTF.

The chain is built from TRBV7-4 and TRBJ1-3, with D maybe TRBD1 (5 bases). Trimming left V 5 bases short and J 3 bases short, with 14 bases between. This CDR3 comprises 15 residues. From germline, CDR1 is SGHVT and CDR2 SQSDAQ. CDR3 sequence (DNA): TGTGCCAGCAGCAACAGGAGATACTTTGGAAACACCATATATTTT. This encodes CASSNRRYFGNTIYF.

The sample holds a few counts of this clonotype. This chain uses TRBV7-9 with TRBJ2-7; TRBD2 matches at 12 bases. This CDR3 spans 15 amino acids. Germline CDR1 is SEHNR and CDR2 is FQNEAQ (reference sequence). Losses at the gene ends were 3 bases for V and 3 bases for J; bases not matched to a gene: 3. The CDR3 nucleotides read TGTGCCAGCAGCTTTGCTAGCGGGGGGGACTACGAGCAGTACTTC. It specifies CASSFASGGDYEQYF.

This clonotype was seen at least ten times. The chain joins TRBV9 to TRBJ2-2, with D tentatively TRBD1 or TRBD2 (6 bases each). The CDR3 has 17 residues. V was trimmed by 3 bases and J by 8 bases, leaving 23 bases between them. Germline CDR1 is SGDLS and CDR2 is YYNGEE. The CDR3 sequence is CASSGGRGRDTLGELFF. Written as DNA, the CDR3 is TGTGCCAGCAGCGGTGGCCGGGGGCGCGATACCCTAGGGGAGCTGTTTTTT.

This clonotype was seen more than once but under ten times. The chain combines TRBV4-1 with TRBJ1-5, with 11 bases that match TRBD1. V shed 5 bases and J 2 bases; nucleotides not matched to a gene: 8. Germline loops: CDR1 MGHRA, CDR2 YSYEKL. This CDR3 is built from 17 residues. Here the CDR3 DNA reads TGCGCCAGCAGCACGGGACAGGGGGAAGGCGGCAATCAGCCCCAGCATTTT. Its translation: CASSTGQGEGGNQPQHF.